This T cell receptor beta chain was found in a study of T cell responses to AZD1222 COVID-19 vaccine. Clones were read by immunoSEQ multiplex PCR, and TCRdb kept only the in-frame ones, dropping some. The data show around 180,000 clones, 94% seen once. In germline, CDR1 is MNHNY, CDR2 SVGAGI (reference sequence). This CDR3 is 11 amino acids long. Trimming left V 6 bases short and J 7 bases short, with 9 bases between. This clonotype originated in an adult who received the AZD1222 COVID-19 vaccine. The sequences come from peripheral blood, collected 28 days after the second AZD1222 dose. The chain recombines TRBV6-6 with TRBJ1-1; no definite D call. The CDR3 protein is CASSYGFEAFF. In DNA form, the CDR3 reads TGTGCCAGCAGCTACGGGTTTGAAGCTTTCTTT.